The subject of this entry is one T cell receptor beta chain. Antigen specificity is unknown. This sample is drawn from a study of response to subunit inactivated influenza vaccine. Overall study findings and caveats: Few additional T cells are recruited per seasonal influenza vaccination, authors suggested.

This CDR3 contains 13 residues. V shed 2 bases and J shed 2 bases, with 9 bases lying between them. Germline V lookup: CDR1 GTSNPN, CDR2 SVGIG (reference sequence). A single record per CDR3 protein comes from TCRdb applying MiXCR to the RT-PCR reads. The sample contains about 700,000 distinct CDR3 sequences, 13% to 15% of which appear only once. Sequenced material: PBMCs from blood, taken 14 days before vaccination. This clonotype was sampled from a man aged 45-60 years who received an inactivated influenza vaccine. The gene calls are TRBV30 and TRBJ2-5; D possibly corresponds to TRBD2 (5 bases). This chain's CDR3 is CAWSTTGQETQYF. The DNA of the CDR3 is TGTGCCTGGAGTACAACGGGGCAAGAGACCCAGTACTTC. Looking up the rest from reference TRBV30 and TRBJ2-5 gives the full variable domain: SQTIHQWPATLVQPVGSPLSLECTVEGTSNPNLYWYRQAAGRGLQLLFYSVGIGQISSEVPQNLSASRPQDRQFILSSKKLLLSDSGFYLCAWSTTGQETQYFGPGTRLLVL.